These 5 T cell receptor beta chains share one sample of origin, sequenced in a study of blood T cell repertoires in COVID-19. The method was immunoSEQ multiplex PCR; TCRdb's version includes in-frame clones alone and lacks a portion of them. The sample lists around 250,000 clones, 80% to 90% occurring once. The sequenced sample consisted of PBMCs or T cells enriched from blood (not recorded which). These receptors originate from a woman between 50 and 59 years old who had been exposed to COVID-19.

The chain is built from TRBV19 and TRBJ1-5; D is undetermined. The CDR3 covers 15 residues. Germline CDR1 reads LNHDA; CDR2 reads SQIVND (reference sequence). Trimming cost V 3 bases and J 0 bases, with 9 bases left between them. Here the CDR3 DNA reads TGTGCCAGTAGTATTTCCCAGGATAGCAATCAGCCCCAGCATTTT. It encodes CASSISQDSNQPQHF.

The chain employs TRBV19 and TRBJ2-2; weak D call: TRBD1 (5 bases). This CDR3 region has 16 residues. In germline, CDR1 is LNHDA, CDR2 SQIVND (reference sequence). V was pared by 1 base and J by 0 bases, with 9 bases between. CDR3 in amino acids: CASSIVRTPNTGELFF. The CDR3 DNA is TGTGCCAGTAGTATAGTCCGGACACCGAACACCGGGGAGCTGTTTTTT. Full variable domain (rest looked up from reference TRBV19 and TRBJ2-2): DGGITQSPKYLFRKEGQNVTLSCEQNLNHDAMYWYRQDPGQGLRLIYYSQIVNDFQKGDIAEGYSVSREKKESFPLTVTSAQKNPTAFYLCASSIVRTPNTGELFFGEGSRLTVL.

The gene calls are TRBV12-3 or TRBV12-4 and TRBJ2-2; D gene uncertain. The CDR3 covers 13 residues. V was cut by 5 bases and J by 5 bases, with 9 bases left in between. The CDR3 sequence is CASSAYRTGELFF. CDR3 DNA: TGTGCCAGCAGTGCCTACCGGACCGGGGAGCTGTTTTTT.

V usage is TRBV7-9 and J usage is TRBJ1-2; TRBD1 agrees at 7 bases. With 4 bases clipped from V and 3 bases from J, the junction kept 14 bases outside the gene matches. The CDR3 runs 17 residues. Germline V gives CDR1 SEHNR, CDR2 FQNEAQ (reference sequence). The CDR3 region is CASSSPPGQSADYGYTF. CDR3 DNA sequence: TGTGCCAGCAGCTCCCCCCCGGGACAGAGTGCCGACTATGGCTACACCTTC.

A few counts support this clone. V gene TRBV10-1 combines with J gene TRBJ2-5; possibly TRBD2 for D (5 bases). The CDR3 sequence is 12 residues long. The germline V and J ends were trimmed by 5 bases and 4 bases, with 8 bases remaining between them. Looked up from germline, CDR1 is WNHNN and CDR2 is SYGVQD (reference sequence). The CDR3 bases are TGCGCCAGCAGTCACGGAGGAGAGACCCAGTACTTC. Encoded protein: CASSHGGETQYF.